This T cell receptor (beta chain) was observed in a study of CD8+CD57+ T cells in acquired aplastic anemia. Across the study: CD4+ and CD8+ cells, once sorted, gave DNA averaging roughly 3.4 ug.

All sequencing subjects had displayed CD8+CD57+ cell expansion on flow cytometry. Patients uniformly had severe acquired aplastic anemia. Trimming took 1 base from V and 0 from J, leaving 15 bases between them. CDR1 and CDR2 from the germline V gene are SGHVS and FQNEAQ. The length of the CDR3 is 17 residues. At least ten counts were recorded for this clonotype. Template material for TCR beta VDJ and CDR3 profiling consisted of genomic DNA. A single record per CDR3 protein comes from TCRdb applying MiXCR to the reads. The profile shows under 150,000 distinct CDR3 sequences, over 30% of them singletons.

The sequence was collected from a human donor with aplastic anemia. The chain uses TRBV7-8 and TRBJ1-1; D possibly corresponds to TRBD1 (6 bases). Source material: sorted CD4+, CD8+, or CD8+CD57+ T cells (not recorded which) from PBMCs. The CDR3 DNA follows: TGTGCCAGCAGCTTAGGGGGGGCAGGGGCCATGAACACTGAAGCTTTCTTT. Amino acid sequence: CASSLGGAGAMNTEAFF.